This record looks at one T cell receptor (beta chain) sequence and its context. The antigen this receptor binds is unknown. Base-call qualities are not available, and no considerably larger clone is one nucleotide away. TCRbeta CDR3 regions were amplified from genomic DNA using the immunoSEQ Assay, a bias-controlled multiplex PCR. In the authors' own workflow: Within the assay, amplification of reference gene primers was used to estimate how many nucleated cells each sample contained. To quantify the absolute abundance of each unique TCRbeta CDR3 rearrangement, sequence reads were collapsed and filtered. For each sample, productive Simpson clonality was calculated as the square root of Simpson's diversity index across productive rearrangements. As stored in TCRdb, this immuneACCESS dataset retains in-frame rearrangements with V and J assigned. A fraction of the clones does not appear; measured against another copy, unresolved V genes explain less than half of the discrepancy, and the remainder lacks a known reason. D and trimming were read from the DNA, whereas the V and J calls and clone size are those reported in that table. Recorded for this sample are tens of thousands of clones; about three quarters of them occurred a single time. The ten top clones hold 25% to 35% of the sample.

This sample was included in a study of blood T cell repertoires in COVID-19 (dated by TCRdb to about 2020). Looking at the study overall: Samples covering the acute and convalescent phases of COVID-19 were provided by collaborators in the United States, Italy and Spain. A freely available public database, intended as a resource for researchers studying the immune response to SARS-CoV-2, is where the repertoires were released. Samples were obtained from the ongoing ImmuneRACE study (first 160 participants) and from 1,200 or so subjects provided by 6 global collaborators. The prospective study material was composed of cDNA or gDNA derived from T cells, B-cell-depleted T cells, or PBMCs. Nearly every sample came with metadata listing a de-identified subject ID, COVID-19 status, age in years and sex. Deeply sampled blood TCRbeta repertoires from subjects exposed to, actively infected with, or recovered from COVID-19 were included in the dataset. Where HLA class I and class II types were available, the types were taken from metadata supplied by the sample provider, not from assay-based typing.

The study at large found these results: Clinical and demographic metadata were provided uncurated, with the amount varying by source and participant.

Each collaborating institution followed its own protocols to collect whole blood in K2EDTA tubes. Collaborator samples were shipped for TCRbeta analysis as frozen whole blood, isolated PBMCs, or DNA extracted from either sample type. The sample comprised peripheral blood. The receptor was isolated from a woman in her seventies with acute or convalescent COVID-19.

DNA sequence: TGCAGCGTTGCTTTTGGCGACAGGCCTGCCAGGGGCTATGGCTACACCTTC. This codes for CSVAFGDRPARGYGYTF. The chain employs TRBV29-1 and TRBJ1-2; matching of 6 bases hints at TRBD1 as the D gene. V is reduced by 4 bases and J by 4 bases, leaving a spacing of 25 bases between them. The CDR3 measures 17 amino acids from cysteine to phenylalanine. Only the CDR3 part of the read is kept: 51 bases, read in frame from the first base. CDR1 is given as SQVTM and CDR2 as ANQGSEA, both from the germline V gene. Joined to the reference TRBV29-1 and TRBJ1-2 proteins, this CDR3 gives the full variable domain: SAVISQKPSRDICQRGTSLTIQCQVDSQVTMMFWYRQQPGQSLTLIATANQGSEATYESGFVIDKFPISRPNLTFSTLTVSNMSPEDSSIYLCSVAFGDRPARGYGYTFGSGTRLTVV.